These 18 T cell receptor beta chains were sequenced from one sample in a study of control samples from healthy donors and cancer patients. Some clones are missing from TCRdb's copy, which holds only in-frame ones; the method was immunoSEQ multiplex PCR. The data hold 130,000 or so clones, with more than 70% observed a single time. Sequences were obtained from blood. These receptors originate from a man aged 50-59 years in good health.

The V and J genes are TRBV20-1 and TRBJ1-1; D ambiguous. The CDR3 length is 11 residues. Germline values: CDR1 DFQATT, CDR2 SNEGSKA (reference sequence). V lost 5 bases and J 3 bases, leaving 7 bases between the germline ends. The CDR3: CSAAQDTEAFF. The CDR3 DNA reads TGCAGTGCTGCTCAGGACACTGAAGCTTTCTTT.

The chain joins TRBV20-1 to TRBJ1-5; D call uncertain. Trimming stripped 1 base from V and 5 bases from J, with 3 bases between. Germline CDR1 is DFQATT and CDR2 is SNEGSKA (reference sequence). The CDR3 length is 11 residues. CDR3 nucleotides: TGCAGTGCTAGAGGGGATCAGCCCCAGCATTTT. Amino acids: CSARGDQPQHF.

This chain joins TRBV7-9 and TRBJ1-4; no clear D gene. Trimming removed 5 bases from V and 2 bases from J, with 9 bases in between. The CDR3 contains 14 residues. Per germline, CDR1 SEHNR and CDR2 FQNEAQ (reference sequence). CDR3 region: CASSPQRTNEKLFF. The CDR3 DNA sequence: TGTGCCAGCAGCCCCCAACGGACTAATGAAAAACTGTTTTTT.

The CDR3 bases are TGTGCCATCAGTGGGACAGGGAAGGAGAAGGGGAGCACAGATACGCAGTATTTT. Its translation is CAISGTGKEKGSTDTQYF. The genes are TRBV10-3 and TRBJ2-3, with 8 bases aligning to TRBD1. Trimming took 4 bases from V and 0 from J; bases not matched to a gene: 12. The CDR3 has 18 amino acids. The germline V gene has CDR1 ENHRY and CDR2 SYGVKD.

J is TRBJ2-7 and V is TRBV10-3, with D unclear. From germline, CDR1 is ENHRY and CDR2 SYGVKD. This CDR3 spans 12 amino acids. The ends were cut back, 0 bases at V and 5 bases at J, with 5 bases in the middle. The CDR3 spells CAISESAHEQYF. The DNA for the CDR3 is TGTGCCATCAGTGAGTCGGCCCACGAGCAGTACTTC.

The J gene is TRBJ2-3, the V gene TRBV12-5; TRBD1 aligns across 8 bases. CDR3 size: 15 residues. Trimming took 1 base from V and 0 from J; bases not matched to a gene: 0. Germline CDR1 is LGHNT and CDR2 is FRNRAP. The CDR3 DNA sequence: TGTGCTAGTGGTTTGGGACAGGGGAGCACAGATACGCAGTATTTT. Protein sequence: CASGLGQGSTDTQYF.

The chain links TRBV11-2 to TRBJ2-3; D is perhaps TRBD1 (6 bases). Deletions cut 3 bases from V and 3 bases from J, with 16 bases between. CDR3 length: 16 amino acids. Germline CDR1 SGHAT, CDR2 FQNNGV. CDR3 amino acids: CASSFQGPGTTDTQYF. CDR3 coding DNA: TGTGCCAGCAGCTTCCAGGGGCCCGGAACGACAGATACGCAGTATTTT. Looking up the rest from reference TRBV11-2 and TRBJ2-3 gives the full variable domain: EAGVAQSPRYKIIEKRQSVAFWCNPISGHATLYWYQQILGQGPKLLIQFQNNGVVDDSQLPKDRFSAERLKGVDSTLKIQPAKLEDSAVYLCASSFQGPGTTDTQYFGPGTRLTVL.

A single count supports this clone. The chain has TRBV12-3 or TRBV12-4 and TRBJ2-6; D not certain. The CDR3 is 13 amino acids. V gave up 3 bases and J gave up 4 bases, with 4 bases separating them. Written as DNA, the CDR3 is TGTGCCAGCAGTTTCCGGGGGGCCAACGTCCTGACTTTC. The encoded protein is CASSFRGANVLTF.

This clone was found a few times. The CDR3 loop reads CASSLAGGPTDTQYF. The CDR3 DNA reads TGTGCCAGCAGCTTAGCGGGGGGCCCGACAGATACGCAGTATTTT. The chain couples TRBV7-3 to TRBJ2-3; TRBD2 matches 8 bases. This CDR3 is 15 amino acids long. V was pared by 2 bases and J by 3 bases, with 4 bases of the junction left unmatched. CDR1 is SGHTA, CDR2 FQGTGA, per germline. The entire variable domain, with the rest obtained from reference TRBV7-3 and TRBJ2-3, is as follows: GAGVSQTPSNKVTEKGKYVELRCDPISGHTALYWYRQSLGQGPEFLIYFQGTGAADDSGLPNDRFFAVRPEGSVSTLKIQRTERGDSAVYLCASSLAGGPTDTQYFGPGTRLTVL.

This clone has only one observation. The genes are TRBV12-5 and TRBJ2-7; 7 bases match TRBD1. The V and J ends lost 3 bases and 5 bases, in that order; junction bases with no gene match: 19. CDR1 is LGHNT and CDR2 is FRNRAP in the germline V gene. The CDR3 loop spans 18 amino acids. The CDR3 DNA reads as TGTGCTAGTGGTTTCAGCCGCCTTATGACAGGGATAACCCACGAGCAGTACTTC. It codes for CASGFSRLMTGITHEQYF.

V and J are TRBV7-9 and TRBJ1-1; D gene uncertain. The V and J ends lost 1 base and 8 bases respectively, with 11 bases between them. The CDR3 contains 13 residues. CDR1 SEHNR and CDR2 FQNEAQ come from the germline V gene (reference sequence). CDR3 nucleotide sequence: TGTGCCAGCAGCTTAGTAGCGGAAACGGAAGCTTTCTTT. Translating it yields CASSLVAETEAFF.

The chain has TRBV2 and TRBJ1-1, with TRBD1 matching 8 bases. V trimming: 6 bases; J trimming: 5 bases; junction bases outside the gene matches: 5. Germline V CDR1 and CDR2: SNHLY, FYNNEI. The CDR3 runs to 13 residues. The DNA of the CDR3 is TGTGCCAGCAGACCACAGGGGGTTACTGAAGCTTTCTTT. As protein: CASRPQGVTEAFF.

The chain joins TRBV7-2 to TRBJ2-5, with 12 positions matching TRBD2. Germline assignment: CDR1 SGHTA and CDR2 FQGNSA. V was clipped by 5 bases and J by 5 bases; unmatched bases: 12. The length of the CDR3 is 17 residues. The CDR3 sequence: CASSKWASGGAGETQYF. The CDR3 DNA follows: TGTGCCAGCAGCAAGTGGGCTAGCGGGGGGGCGGGGGAGACCCAGTACTTC. The whole variable domain, filled in from reference TRBV7-2 and TRBJ2-5, reads GAGVSQSPSNKVTEKGKDVELRCDPISGHTALYWYRQSLGQGLEFLIYFQGNSAPDKSGLPSDRFSAERTGGSVSTLTIQRTQQEDSAVYLCASSKWASGGAGETQYFGPGTRLLVL.

The V gene is TRBV28, the J gene TRBJ2-1; D perhaps matches TRBD1 (6 bases). The CDR3 runs to 17 residues. V was cut by 1 base and J by 3 bases, with 16 bases left in between. Germline CDR1 reads MDHEN; CDR2 reads SYDVKM. CDR3 residues: CASSLLSPGHNYNEQFF. CDR3 coding DNA: TGTGCCAGCAGTTTATTGTCCCCGGGACACAACTACAATGAGCAGTTCTTC.

The chain uses TRBV5-1 and TRBJ2-3, with 8 bases identical to TRBD1. CDR3 size: 15 residues. The V and J ends lost 2 bases and 4 bases, in that order; junction bases with no gene match: 6. Germline V CDR1 and CDR2: SGHRS, YFSETQ. This chain's CDR3 is CASSLGQGSADTQYF. CDR3 DNA sequence: TGCGCCAGCAGCTTAGGACAGGGTTCGGCAGATACGCAGTATTTT.

The V call is TRBV19, the J call TRBJ1-5; 9 nucleotides align to TRBD1. The CDR3 sequence is 16 residues long. Germline V CDR1 and CDR2: LNHDA, SQIVND (reference sequence). Trimming took 3 bases from V and 5 from J; bases not matched to a gene: 8. For the CDR3, the DNA is TGTGCCAGTAGTATTGAAGGGGGACAGGGCCATCAGCCCCAGCATTTT. This codes for CASSIEGGQGHQPQHF.

About this clone itself: At one end the junction does not follow the germline gene, possibly because of a read error. The chain carries TRBV7-7 and TRBJ2-5, with TRBD2 matching over 8 bases. CDR3 length equals 15 residues. Looked up from germline, CDR1 is SSHAT and CDR2 is FNYEAQ (reference sequence). The CDR3 DNA reads TGTGCTAGCAGCTTGGGTAGCGGGGCACAAGAGACCCAGTACTTC. Translating it yields CASSLGSGAQETQYF.

The gene calls are TRBV7-3 and TRBJ2-5; 11 bases line up with TRBD1. CDR1 is SGHTA and CDR2 is FQGTGA in the germline V gene. Trimming cost V 5 bases and J 4 bases; bases outside gene matches: 9. The CDR3 length is 16 residues. This CDR3 is CASSNGQGAISETQYF. CDR3 DNA: TGTGCCAGCAGCAACGGACAGGGGGCGATTTCAGAGACCCAGTACTTC. Full variable domain (rest looked up from reference TRBV7-3 and TRBJ2-5): GAGVSQTPSNKVTEKGKYVELRCDPISGHTALYWYRQSLGQGPEFLIYFQGTGAADDSGLPNDRFFAVRPEGSVSTLKIQRTERGDSAVYLCASSNGQGAISETQYFGPGTRLLVL.